The rows below give T cell receptor beta chains drawn from one sample of a study of siplizumab effects on memory and regulatory T cells. Profiling relied on immunoSEQ multiplex PCR, and the TCRdb table lists in-frame clones only, not all of them. This table holds about 50,000 clones, nearly 95% found once. The material sequenced was CD8+ T cells sorted from blood. These receptors were collected from a human donor in good health. Both conserved end residues are part of each CDR3. The order of the fields is CDR3 protein, CDR3 DNA, J gene, clone size, V gene, D gene. D genes are given only for firm matches. For some rows the clone size is stated as once, few or many, or as a class when expanded; others skip it.

cdr3_aa: CASSLELTEAFF
cdr3_nt: TGTGCCAGCAGCTTAGAGCTCACTGAAGCTTTCTTT
j_call: TRBJ1-1
clone_size: .
v_call: TRBV7-9
d_call: .

cdr3_aa: CASEGLNTEAFF
cdr3_nt: TGTGCCAGCGAAGGCTTGAACACTGAAGCTTTCTTT
j_call: TRBJ1-1
clone_size: .
v_call: TRBV5-6
d_call: .

cdr3_aa: CASSLSPQATDYGYTF
cdr3_nt: TGTGCCAGCAGCTTGAGTCCCCAGGCTACGGACTATGGCTACACCTTC
j_call: TRBJ1-2
clone_size: .
v_call: TRBV5-6
d_call: .

cdr3_aa: CASSPWGSTDTQYF
cdr3_nt: TGCGCCAGCAGCCCCTGGGGGAGCACAGATACGCAGTATTTT
j_call: TRBJ2-3
clone_size: .
v_call: TRBV5-1
d_call: .

cdr3_aa: CASSLDRDPYNEQFF
cdr3_nt: TGCGCCAGCAGTCTCGACCGGGACCCTTATAATGAGCAGTTCTTC
j_call: TRBJ2-1
clone_size: .
v_call: TRBV10-1
d_call: .

cdr3_aa: CASSQDAYEQYF
cdr3_nt: TGTGCCAGCAGCCAGGACGCCTACGAGCAGTACTTC
j_call: TRBJ2-7
clone_size: .
v_call: TRBV7-9
d_call: .

cdr3_aa: CASSGGAPAGYTF
cdr3_nt: TGTGCCAGTAGTGGGGGGGCCCCAGCTGGCTACACCTTC
j_call: TRBJ1-2
clone_size: .
v_call: TRBV19
d_call: .

cdr3_aa: CASSQVEFRSDNEQFF
cdr3_nt: TGCGCCAGCAGCCAAGTCGAATTTAGGAGCGACAATGAGCAGTTCTTC
j_call: TRBJ2-1
clone_size: once
v_call: TRBV4-1
d_call: .

cdr3_aa: CASSLGGSFADTQYF
cdr3_nt: TGTGCCAGCAGTTTAGGCGGGAGCTTCGCGGATACGCAGTATTTT
j_call: TRBJ2-3
clone_size: .
v_call: TRBV28
d_call: TRBD2

cdr3_aa: CASSWLGGLGYEQYF
cdr3_nt: TGTGCCAGCAGTTGGCTTGGGGGGCTGGGGTACGAGCAGTACTTC
j_call: TRBJ2-7
clone_size: .
v_call: TRBV27
d_call: .

cdr3_aa: CASSEPGPDEKLFF
cdr3_nt: TGTGCCAGCAGTGAACCCGGACCTGATGAAAAACTGTTTTTT
j_call: TRBJ1-4
clone_size: .
v_call: TRBV6-1
d_call: .

cdr3_aa: CASSLAGVAYEQYF
cdr3_nt: TGCGCCAGCAGCTTGGCGGGAGTAGCCTACGAGCAGTACTTC
j_call: TRBJ2-7
clone_size: .
v_call: TRBV5-1
d_call: .

cdr3_aa: CASDDRGLETQYF
cdr3_nt: TGTGCCAGCGACGACAGGGGGCTCGAGACCCAGTACTTC
j_call: TRBJ2-5
clone_size: .
v_call: TRBV2
d_call: TRBD1

cdr3_aa: CASSTLPNAVVDEQFF
cdr3_nt: TGTGCCAGCAGCACCCTACCCAACGCCGTTGTCGATGAGCAGTTCTTC
j_call: TRBJ2-1
clone_size: once
v_call: TRBV21-1
d_call: .

cdr3_aa: CASSINPASGNTIYF
cdr3_nt: TGTGCCAGCAGCATAAATCCGGCCTCTGGAAACACCATATATTTT
j_call: TRBJ1-3
clone_size: .
v_call: TRBV7-9
d_call: .

cdr3_aa: CASSPHSDMNTEAFF
cdr3_nt: TGTGCCAGCAGCCCTCACTCGGACATGAACACTGAAGCTTTCTTT
j_call: TRBJ1-1
clone_size: .
v_call: TRBV7-9
d_call: .

cdr3_aa: CAWSVVVGQGWGTEAFF
cdr3_nt: TGTGCCTGGAGTGTAGTGGTGGGACAGGGGTGGGGCACTGAAGCTTTCTTT
j_call: TRBJ1-1
clone_size: .
v_call: TRBV30
d_call: TRBD1

cdr3_aa: CASSLEANVLTF
cdr3_nt: TGTGCCAGCAGCTTAGAGGCCAACGTCCTGACTTTC
j_call: TRBJ2-6
clone_size: .
v_call: TRBV7-9
d_call: .

cdr3_aa: CSVEASKVYNEQFF
cdr3_nt: TGCAGCGTTGAAGCGTCTAAAGTATACAATGAGCAGTTCTTC
j_call: TRBJ2-1
clone_size: .
v_call: TRBV29-1
d_call: .

cdr3_aa: CASSLSNLGYGYTF
cdr3_nt: TGTGCCAGCAGTCTCTCTAATTTAGGCTATGGCTACACCTTC
j_call: TRBJ1-2
clone_size: .
v_call: TRBV27
d_call: .

cdr3_aa: CASSFREITKNIQYF
cdr3_nt: TGTGCCAGCAGCTTTCGGGAGATAACCAAAAACATTCAGTACTTC
j_call: TRBJ2-4
clone_size: .
v_call: TRBV5-4
d_call: .

cdr3_aa: CASSPTYKRGDEKLFF
cdr3_nt: TGTGCCAGCTCACCAACTTACAAGAGGGGCGATGAAAAACTGTTTTTT
j_call: TRBJ1-4
clone_size: .
v_call: TRBV18
d_call: .

cdr3_aa: CASSLLTGVETQYF
cdr3_nt: TGTGCCAGCAGTTTACTCACAGGGGTAGAGACCCAGTACTTC
j_call: TRBJ2-5
clone_size: .
v_call: TRBV28
d_call: TRBD1

cdr3_aa: CASSMGGIEAFF
cdr3_nt: TGTGCCAGTAGTATGGGCGGGATTGAAGCTTTCTTT
j_call: TRBJ1-1
clone_size: .
v_call: TRBV19
d_call: .

cdr3_aa: CATKLATDNEQFF
cdr3_nt: TGTGCCACTAAACTAGCGACGGACAATGAGCAGTTCTTC
j_call: TRBJ2-1
clone_size: .
v_call: TRBV5-6
d_call: TRBD2

cdr3_aa: CASSQDDGVQPQHF
cdr3_nt: TGCGCCAGCAGCCAAGATGACGGGGTTCAGCCCCAGCATTTT
j_call: TRBJ1-5
clone_size: .
v_call: TRBV4-1
d_call: .

cdr3_aa: CASSLWDGQYEQYF
cdr3_nt: TGTGCCAGCAGTTTATGGGACGGACAATACGAGCAGTACTTC
j_call: TRBJ2-7
clone_size: .
v_call: TRBV28
d_call: .

cdr3_aa: CASSLGVGTTEAFF
cdr3_nt: TGTGCCAGCAGCTTAGGGGTGGGGACCACTGAAGCTTTCTTT
j_call: TRBJ1-1
clone_size: once
v_call: TRBV7-8
d_call: .

cdr3_aa: CASSFSSNQPQHF
cdr3_nt: TGTGCCAGCAGTTTCTCTAGCAATCAGCCCCAGCATTTT
j_call: TRBJ1-5
clone_size: few
v_call: TRBV27
d_call: .

cdr3_aa: CASSSGRNYEQYF
cdr3_nt: TGTGCCAGCAGCTCCGGACGGAACTACGAGCAGTACTTC
j_call: TRBJ2-7
clone_size: .
v_call: TRBV7-9
d_call: .

cdr3_aa: CASSPLGDSNQPQHF
cdr3_nt: TGTGCCAGCAGCCCCCTCGGGGATAGCAATCAGCCCCAGCATTTT
j_call: TRBJ1-5
clone_size: .
v_call: TRBV7-9
d_call: .

cdr3_aa: CASSFSTGPYSDTQYF
cdr3_nt: TGTGCCAGCAGCTTCTCCACCGGGCCGTACTCAGATACGCAGTATTTT
j_call: TRBJ2-3
clone_size: .
v_call: TRBV11-1
d_call: .

cdr3_aa: CASSLTGSGANVLTF
cdr3_nt: TGTGCCAGCAGCCTTACAGGCTCTGGGGCCAACGTCCTGACTTTC
j_call: TRBJ2-6
clone_size: .
v_call: TRBV7-8
d_call: .

cdr3_aa: CASSLSPGGYEQYF
cdr3_nt: TGTGCCAGCAGCTTAAGTCCAGGGGGATACGAGCAGTACTTC
j_call: TRBJ2-7
clone_size: .
v_call: TRBV7-3
d_call: TRBD1

cdr3_aa: CASSQAGELFF
cdr3_nt: TGTGCCAGCAGCCAAGCCGGGGAGCTGTTTTTT
j_call: TRBJ2-2
clone_size: .
v_call: TRBV4-2
d_call: .

cdr3_aa: CASSLTSGIFNEQFF
cdr3_nt: TGTGCCAGCAGCTTGACTAGCGGGATCTTTAATGAGCAGTTCTTC
j_call: TRBJ2-1
clone_size: .
v_call: TRBV7-9
d_call: TRBD2

cdr3_aa: CASSPLMGVGELFF
cdr3_nt: TGTGCCAGCAGCCCCCTGATGGGTGTTGGGGAGCTGTTTTTT
j_call: TRBJ2-2
clone_size: .
v_call: TRBV14
d_call: .

cdr3_aa: CASTRSGSGYEQYF
cdr3_nt: TGTGCCAGCACCCGTAGCGGGAGCGGGTACGAGCAGTACTTC
j_call: TRBJ2-7
clone_size: .
v_call: TRBV27
d_call: TRBD2

cdr3_aa: CASSLNRYEQYF
cdr3_nt: TGTGCCAGCAGCCTCAATCGGTACGAGCAGTACTTC
j_call: TRBJ2-7
clone_size: .
v_call: TRBV7-3
d_call: .

cdr3_aa: CASSHRSPTSGSGNEQFF
cdr3_nt: TGTGCCAGCAGCCATAGGTCCCCAACTAGCGGGAGTGGAAATGAGCAGTTCTTC
j_call: TRBJ2-1
clone_size: once
v_call: TRBV7-9
d_call: TRBD2